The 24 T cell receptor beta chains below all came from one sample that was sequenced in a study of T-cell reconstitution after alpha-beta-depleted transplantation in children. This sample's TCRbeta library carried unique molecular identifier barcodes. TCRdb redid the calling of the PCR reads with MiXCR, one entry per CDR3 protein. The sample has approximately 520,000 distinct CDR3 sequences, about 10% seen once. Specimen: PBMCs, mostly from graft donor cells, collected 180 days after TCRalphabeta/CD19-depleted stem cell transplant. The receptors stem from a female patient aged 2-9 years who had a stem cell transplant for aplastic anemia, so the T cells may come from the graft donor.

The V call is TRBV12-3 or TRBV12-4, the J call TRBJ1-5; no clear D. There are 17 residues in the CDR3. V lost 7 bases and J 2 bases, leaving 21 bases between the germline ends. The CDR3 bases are TGTGCCAGCATCAAGACACCAGGTAGTGGGGGCAATCAGCCCCAGCATTTT. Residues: CASIKTPGSGGNQPQHF.

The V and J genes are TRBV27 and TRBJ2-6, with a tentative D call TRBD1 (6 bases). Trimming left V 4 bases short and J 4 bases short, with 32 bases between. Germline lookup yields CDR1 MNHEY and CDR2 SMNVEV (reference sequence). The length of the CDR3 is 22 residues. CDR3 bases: TGTGCCAGCAGTTCCCTACTTCCACAGGGAAACGAGCACTTTTGGGGGGCCAACGTCCTGACTTTC. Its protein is CASSSLLPQGNEHFWGANVLTF.

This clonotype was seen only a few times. As DNA, the CDR3 is TGTGCCAGCAGCGTAGGGGGGCCCCCCCGTGATACGCAGTATTTT. Translation: CASSVGGPPRDTQYF. The chain joins TRBV9 to TRBJ2-3; tentative D call: TRBD1 (6 bases). CDR1 SGDLS and CDR2 YYNGEE come from the germline V gene. V lost 0 bases and J lost 6, with 14 bases in between. This CDR3 has 15 amino acids.

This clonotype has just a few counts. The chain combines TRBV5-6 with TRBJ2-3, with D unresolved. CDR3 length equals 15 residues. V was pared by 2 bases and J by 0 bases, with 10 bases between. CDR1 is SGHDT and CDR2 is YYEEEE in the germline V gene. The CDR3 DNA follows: TGTGCCAGCAGCTTCGCCTACTTTAGCACAGATACGCAGTATTTT. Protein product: CASSFAYFSTDTQYF.

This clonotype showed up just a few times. The CDR3 DNA reads as TGTGCCAGCAGCCAAGGGAGAAGGGAGGGTGAGCAGTTCTTC. It is translated as CASSQGRREGEQFF. V and J are TRBV14 and TRBJ2-1; 7 nucleotides line up with TRBD2. Germline values: CDR1 SGHDN, CDR2 FVKESK. Losses at the gene ends were 1 base for V and 9 bases for J; bases not matched to a gene: 6. The CDR3 is made up of 14 amino acids.

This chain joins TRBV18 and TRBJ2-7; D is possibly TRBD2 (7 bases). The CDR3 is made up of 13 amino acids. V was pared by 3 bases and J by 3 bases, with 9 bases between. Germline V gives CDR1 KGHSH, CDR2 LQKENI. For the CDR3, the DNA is TGTGCCAGCTCACCGGGAGGGGGCTACGAGCAGTACGTC. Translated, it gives CASSPGGGYEQYV.

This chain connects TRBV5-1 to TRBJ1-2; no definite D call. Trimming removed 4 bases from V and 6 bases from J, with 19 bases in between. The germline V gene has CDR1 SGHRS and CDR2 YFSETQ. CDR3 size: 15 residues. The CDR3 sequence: CASSPSRPAADGYTF. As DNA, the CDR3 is TGCGCCAGCAGCCCAAGTCGCCCCGCCGCGGATGGCTACACCTTC.

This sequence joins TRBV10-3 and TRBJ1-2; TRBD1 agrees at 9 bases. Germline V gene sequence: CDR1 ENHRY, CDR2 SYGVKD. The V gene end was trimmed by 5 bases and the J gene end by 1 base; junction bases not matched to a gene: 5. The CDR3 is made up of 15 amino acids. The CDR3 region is CAISQGQGSNYGYTF. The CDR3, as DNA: TGTGCCATCAGTCAAGGACAGGGGAGTAACTATGGCTACACCTTC.

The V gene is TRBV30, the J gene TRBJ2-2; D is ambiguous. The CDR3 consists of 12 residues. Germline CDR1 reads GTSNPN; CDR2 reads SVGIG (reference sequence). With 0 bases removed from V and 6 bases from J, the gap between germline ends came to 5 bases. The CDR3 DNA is TGTGCCTGGAGTGTACCCGCCGGGGAGCTGTTTTTT. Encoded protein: CAWSVPAGELFF.

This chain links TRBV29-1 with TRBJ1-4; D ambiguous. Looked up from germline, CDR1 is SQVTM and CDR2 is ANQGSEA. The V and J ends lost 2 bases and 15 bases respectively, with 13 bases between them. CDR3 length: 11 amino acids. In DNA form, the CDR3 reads TGCAGCGTTGAAACATCAGAGACGTTGTTTTTT. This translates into CSVETSETLFF. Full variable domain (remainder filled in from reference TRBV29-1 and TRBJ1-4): SAVISQKPSRDICQRGTSLTIQCQVDSQVTMMFWYRQQPGQSLTLIATANQGSEATYESGFVIDKFPISRPNLTFSTLTVSNMSPEDSSIYLCSVETSETLFFGSGTQLSVL.

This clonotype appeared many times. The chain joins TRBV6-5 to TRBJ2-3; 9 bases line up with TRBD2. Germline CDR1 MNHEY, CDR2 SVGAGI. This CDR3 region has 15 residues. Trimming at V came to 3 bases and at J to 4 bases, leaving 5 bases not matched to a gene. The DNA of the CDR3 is TGTGCCAGCAGTTATCCGCGGGAGGGGGCAGATACGCAGTATTTT. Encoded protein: CASSYPREGADTQYF.

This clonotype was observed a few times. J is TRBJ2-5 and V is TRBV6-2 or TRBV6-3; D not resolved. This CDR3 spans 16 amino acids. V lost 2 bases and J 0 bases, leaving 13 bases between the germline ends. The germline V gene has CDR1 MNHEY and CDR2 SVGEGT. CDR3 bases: TGTGCCAGCAGTTACGGGCTCGTTATGTACCAAGAGACCCAGTACTTC. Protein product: CASSYGLVMYQETQYF.

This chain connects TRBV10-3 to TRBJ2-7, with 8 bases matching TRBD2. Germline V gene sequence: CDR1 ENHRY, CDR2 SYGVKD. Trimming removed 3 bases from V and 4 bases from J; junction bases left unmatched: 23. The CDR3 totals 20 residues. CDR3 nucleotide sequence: TGTGCCATCAGTGACCCCTCGAGGCGGGTGTACGGGAGGGCGAATTACGAGCAGTACTTC. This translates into CAISDPSRRVYGRANYEQYF.

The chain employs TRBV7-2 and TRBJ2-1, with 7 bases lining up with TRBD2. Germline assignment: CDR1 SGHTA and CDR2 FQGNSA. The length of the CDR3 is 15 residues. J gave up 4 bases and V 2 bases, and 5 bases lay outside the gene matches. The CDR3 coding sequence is TGTGCCAGCAGCTTACCTAGCGGAATGTACAATGAGCAGTTCTTC. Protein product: CASSLPSGMYNEQFF.

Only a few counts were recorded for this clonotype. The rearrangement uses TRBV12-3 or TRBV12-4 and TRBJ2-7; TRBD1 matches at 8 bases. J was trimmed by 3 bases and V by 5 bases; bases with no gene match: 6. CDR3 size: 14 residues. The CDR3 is CASSISGGSYEQYV. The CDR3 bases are TGTGCCAGCAGTATCTCAGGGGGCAGCTACGAGCAGTACGTC.

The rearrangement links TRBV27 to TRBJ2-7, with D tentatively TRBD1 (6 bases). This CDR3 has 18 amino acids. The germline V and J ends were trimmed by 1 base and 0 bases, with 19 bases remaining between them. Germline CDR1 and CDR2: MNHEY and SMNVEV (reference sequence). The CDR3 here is CASSLLAPTGSGSYEQYF. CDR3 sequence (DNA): TGTGCCAGCAGTTTATTGGCCCCAACAGGGTCAGGCTCCTACGAGCAGTACTTC.

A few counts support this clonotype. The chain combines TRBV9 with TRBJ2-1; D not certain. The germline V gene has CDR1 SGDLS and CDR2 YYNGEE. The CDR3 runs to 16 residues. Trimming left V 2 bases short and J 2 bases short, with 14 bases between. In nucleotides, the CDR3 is TGTGCCAGCAGCGTGCGGTATCAGCTCGCCTACAATGAGCAGTTCTTC. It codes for CASSVRYQLAYNEQFF.

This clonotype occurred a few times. CDR3 DNA sequence: TGCAGTGCTAGGAAAGGGGCTAGCACTGAAGCTTTCTTT. Residues: CSARKGASTEAFF. The J gene is TRBJ1-1, the V gene TRBV20-1, with D possibly matching TRBD1 (5 bases). CDR3 length: 13 residues. CDR1 and CDR2 (germline): DFQATT, SNEGSKA (reference sequence). The V gene lost 3 bases and the J gene lost 4 bases, with 12 bases spanning the gap.

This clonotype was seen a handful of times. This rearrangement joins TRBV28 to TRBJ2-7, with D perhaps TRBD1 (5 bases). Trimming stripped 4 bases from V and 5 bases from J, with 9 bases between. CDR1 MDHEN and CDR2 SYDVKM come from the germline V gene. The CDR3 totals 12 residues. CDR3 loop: CASSSREHEQYF. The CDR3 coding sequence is TGTGCCAGCAGTTCCAGGGAACACGAGCAGTACTTC.

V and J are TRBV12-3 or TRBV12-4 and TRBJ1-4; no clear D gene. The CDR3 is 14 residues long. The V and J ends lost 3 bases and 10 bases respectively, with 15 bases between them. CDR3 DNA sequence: TGTGCCAGCAGTTTGAAGTCCCGGTCTGGAAAACTGTTTTTT. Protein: CASSLKSRSGKLFF.

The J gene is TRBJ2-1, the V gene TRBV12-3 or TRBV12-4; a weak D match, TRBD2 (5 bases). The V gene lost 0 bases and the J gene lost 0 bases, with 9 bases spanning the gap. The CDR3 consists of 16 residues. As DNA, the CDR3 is TGTGCCAGCAGTTTAGCCCGGACTGTCTCCTACAATGAGCAGTTCTTC. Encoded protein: CASSLARTVSYNEQFF.

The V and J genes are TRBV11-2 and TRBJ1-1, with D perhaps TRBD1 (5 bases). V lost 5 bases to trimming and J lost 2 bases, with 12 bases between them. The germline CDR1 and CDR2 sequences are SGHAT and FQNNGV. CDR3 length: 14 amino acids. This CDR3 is CASSTRGNNTEAFF. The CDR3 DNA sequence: TGTGCCAGCAGCACCCGGGGCAACAACACTGAAGCTTTCTTT.

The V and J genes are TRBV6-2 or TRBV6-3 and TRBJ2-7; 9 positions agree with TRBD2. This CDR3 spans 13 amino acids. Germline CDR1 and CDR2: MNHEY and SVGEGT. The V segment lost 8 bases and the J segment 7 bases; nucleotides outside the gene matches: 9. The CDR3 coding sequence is TGTGCCAGCTCTTTAGCGGGAGAACGGGAGCAGTACGTC. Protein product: CASSLAGEREQYV.

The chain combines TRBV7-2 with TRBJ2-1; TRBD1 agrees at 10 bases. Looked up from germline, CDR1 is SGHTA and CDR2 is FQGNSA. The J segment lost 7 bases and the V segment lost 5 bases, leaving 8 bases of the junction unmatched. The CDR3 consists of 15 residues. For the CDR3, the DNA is TGTGCCAGCAGCGAAGACAGGGGGCGCCTAAATGAGCAGTTCTTC. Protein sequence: CASSEDRGRLNEQFF.